This entry concerns a single T cell receptor (beta chain). As yet, its antigen is unknown. Treatment reported: around 19 received Ad26.COV2.S at low or high dose, single or two shots; 5 received placebo; per-sample allocation not given. Repertoires come from day 63 after the first vaccine or placebo injection. The entry originates in a study of Ad26.COV2.S vaccination and SARS-CoV-2 variants. Overall study results and limits: Total responses of T cells may have been underestimated by the analyses of TCR breadth and depth.

Data came from immunoSEQ multiplex PCR; TCRdb stores just in-frame clones and leaves some out. Here the sample spans about 460,000 clones, 89% being singletons. Sequenced material: peripheral blood, taken in a trial of Ad26.COV2.S vaccine versus placebo. The receptor comes from a person aged 18-60 years who received the Ad26.COV2.S COVID-19 vaccine or a placebo.

The DNA for the CDR3 is TGCGCCAGCACCGAGGGGGGCTGGAATGAGCAGTTCTTC. Its protein product is CASTEGGWNEQFF. This chain connects TRBV10-2 to TRBJ2-1, with D possibly called TRBD1 or TRBD2 (6 bases each). V lost 7 bases and J lost 7, with 14 bases in between. Germline CDR1 WSHSY, CDR2 SAAADI. The CDR3 is 13 residues long.